These 15 T cell receptor beta chains share one sample of origin, sequenced in a study of T cell responses to AZD1222 COVID-19 vaccine. Assay used: immunoSEQ multiplex PCR; TCRdb lists only in-frame clones, some missing. Of roughly 130,000 clones detected, 70% to 90% appear once; the ten largest clones hold around 10%. The sequencing here drew on peripheral blood, taken on day 0 of AZD1222 vaccination. The receptors were gathered from an adult in good health.

The sample holds a few counts of this clone. V usage is TRBV7-9 and J usage is TRBJ2-7; 9 bases map to TRBD1. The CDR3 consists of 17 residues. The germline CDR1 and CDR2 sequences are SEHNR and FQNEAQ (reference sequence). The trim removed 5 bases at V and 0 bases at J, leaving 11 bases unmatched. CDR3 in DNA: TGTGCCAGCAGCGGTAGCGCCGGACAGGGGCTCTCCTACGAGCAGTACTTC. It encodes CASSGSAGQGLSYEQYF. Looking up the rest from reference TRBV7-9 and TRBJ2-7 gives the full variable domain: DTGVSQNPRHKITKRGQNVTFRCDPISEHNRLYWYRQTLGQGPEFLTYFQNEAQLEKSRLLSDRFSAERPKGSFSTLEIQRTEQGDSAMYLCASSGSAGQGLSYEQYFGPGTRLTVT.

The CDR3 region is CASGRTGLRTDTQYF. Here the CDR3 DNA reads TGTGCTAGTGGTCGCACAGGGCTGAGGACAGATACGCAGTATTTT. The rearrangement links TRBV12-5 to TRBJ2-3, with D maybe TRBD1 (6 bases). Germline CDR1 reads LGHNT; CDR2 reads FRNRAP. The CDR3 length is 15 residues. V lost 5 bases and J 3 bases, leaving 15 bases between the germline ends.

The chain recombines TRBV28 with TRBJ2-1; D is ambiguous. This CDR3 contains 15 residues. The V end lost 5 bases, the J end lost 0 bases, and 11 bases lay between the germline ends. Per the germline V gene, CDR1 is MDHEN and CDR2 is SYDVKM. CDR3 region: CASSPLLRSYNEQFF. The CDR3 DNA is TGTGCCAGCAGTCCCCTCTTGCGCTCCTACAATGAGCAGTTCTTC.

The chain combines TRBV6-2 or TRBV6-3 with TRBJ1-1; 8 nucleotides agree with TRBD1. Germline values: CDR1 MNHEY, CDR2 SVGEGT. V shed 5 bases and J 3 bases; nucleotides not matched to a gene: 8. The CDR3 spans 15 residues. CDR3 protein: CASSPGGAWDTEAFF. Written as DNA, the CDR3 is TGTGCCAGCAGTCCAGGGGGCGCATGGGACACTGAAGCTTTCTTT.

This chain connects TRBV27 to TRBJ1-4; possible D gene TRBD1, 5 bases. Germline loops: CDR1 MNHEY, CDR2 SMNVEV (reference sequence). The ends were cut back, 2 bases at V and 8 bases at J, with 12 bases in the middle. The CDR3 is 14 amino acids. In DNA form, the CDR3 reads TGTGCCAGCAGTTTAGAAGGGGCTCCGGAAAAACTGTTTTTT. It encodes CASSLEGAPEKLFF. Looking up the rest from reference TRBV27 and TRBJ1-4 gives the full variable domain: EAQVTQNPRYLITVTGKKLTVTCSQNMNHEYMSWYRQDPGLGLRQIYYSMNVEVTDKGDVPEGYKVSRKEKRNFPLILESPSPNQTSLYFCASSLEGAPEKLFFGSGTQLSVL.

This clone was detected only once. The chain combines TRBV25-1 with TRBJ1-2, with TRBD1 as a possible D gene (6 bases). Germline-derived CDR1 and CDR2 are MGHDK and SYGVNS. CDR3 size: 12 residues. Trimming removed 4 bases at V and 7 bases at J, with 10 bases between. Written as DNA, the CDR3 is TGTGCCAGCAGTGCGAACAGGGTTGGCTACACCTTC. Protein: CASSANRVGYTF.

The chain has TRBV5-4 and TRBJ1-2, with 7 bases fitting TRBD1. V trimming: 5 bases; J trimming: 4 bases; junction bases outside the gene matches: 8. The CDR3 is made up of 14 amino acids. CDR1 is SGHNT and CDR2 is YYREEE in the germline V gene (reference sequence). CDR3 nucleotide sequence: TGTGCCAGCAGAGGGAAGGGGGCAGGCTATGGCTACACCTTC. Protein sequence: CASRGKGAGYGYTF.

This clone appeared once. V gene TRBV7-3 combines with J gene TRBJ2-7, with 12 bases lining up with TRBD1. Germline lookup yields CDR1 SGHTA and CDR2 FQGTGA. This CDR3 contains 14 residues. V shed 3 bases, J shed 10 bases, and the junction held 7 bases outside the gene matches. CDR3 bases: TGTGCCAGCAGCTTCGGGACAGGGGGCGCAGTTCAGTACTTC. Its protein is CASSFGTGGAVQYF.

The genes are TRBV6-1 and TRBJ2-5, with D unclear. In germline, CDR1 is MNHNS, CDR2 SASEGT. V lost 1 base and J 4 bases, leaving 4 bases between the germline ends. The CDR3 contains 12 residues. DNA for the CDR3: TGTGCCAGCAGTGAAGGAAGAGAGACCCAGTACTTC. It specifies CASSEGRETQYF.

In its sample, this clone was seen a few times. The chain joins TRBV11-2 to TRBJ1-2; D is ambiguous. Germline V gene data show CDR1 as SGHAT and CDR2 as FQNNGV. V lost 5 bases, J lost 9 bases, and 10 bases lay in between. The CDR3 contains 11 residues. The CDR3 bases are TGTGCCAGCAGCGCGACCGCTAGCTACACCTTC. This codes for CASSATASYTF.

The CDR3 region has the DNA TGTGCCAGCAGCGTAGCCGGGACTAGCAGCTACGAGCAGTACTTC. The encoded protein is CASSVAGTSSYEQYF. V usage is TRBV9 and J usage is TRBJ2-7; 9 nucleotides align to TRBD2. The CDR3 is made up of 15 amino acids. Germline values: CDR1 SGDLS, CDR2 YYNGEE. The V segment lost 0 bases and the J segment 3 bases; nucleotides outside the gene matches: 4.

V is TRBV9 and J is TRBJ2-1, with 7 bases fitting TRBD2. V shed 3 bases, J shed 5 bases, and the junction held 8 bases outside the gene matches. The CDR3 has 15 amino acids. The V gene's germline CDR1 is SGDLS and CDR2 YYNGEE. The CDR3 loop is CASSEYLAADNEQFF. CDR3 bases: TGTGCCAGCAGCGAATATCTAGCGGCGGACAATGAGCAGTTCTTC. The complete variable domain, with remaining parts taken from reference TRBV9 and TRBJ2-1, reads DSGVTQTPKHLITATGQRVTLRCSPRSGDLSVYWYQQSLDQGLQFLIQYYNGEERAKGNILERFSAQQFPDLHSELNLSSLELGDSALYFCASSEYLAADNEQFFGPGTRLTVL.

The chain carries TRBV2 and TRBJ1-5; TRBD1 matches 9 bases. The CDR3 covers 15 residues. The V and J ends lost 6 bases and 4 bases, in that order; junction bases with no gene match: 7. The germline gives CDR1 SNHLY, CDR2 FYNNEI. DNA of the CDR3: TGTGCCAGCAGCGAACAGGGGGCGCGGAATCAGCCCCAGCATTTT. Protein product: CASSEQGARNQPQHF.

J is TRBJ1-3 and V is TRBV27; D ambiguous. Germline V gene data show CDR1 as MNHEY and CDR2 as SMNVEV (reference sequence). The V end lost 5 bases, the J end lost 0 bases, and 11 bases lay between the germline ends. The CDR3 is made up of 15 amino acids. This chain's CDR3 is CASSPGGNSGNTIYF. CDR3 in DNA: TGTGCCAGCAGTCCGGGCGGGAACTCTGGAAACACCATATATTTT.

The rearrangement links TRBV5-6 to TRBJ2-2; TRBD1 is a possible D gene (5 bases). Trimming left V 1 base short and J 2 bases short, with 9 bases between. This CDR3 has 15 amino acids. Germline V gives CDR1 SGHDT, CDR2 YYEEEE. CDR3 amino acids: CASSLTQENTGELFF. The CDR3 region has the DNA TGTGCCAGCAGCTTGACACAGGAAAACACCGGGGAGCTGTTTTTT.